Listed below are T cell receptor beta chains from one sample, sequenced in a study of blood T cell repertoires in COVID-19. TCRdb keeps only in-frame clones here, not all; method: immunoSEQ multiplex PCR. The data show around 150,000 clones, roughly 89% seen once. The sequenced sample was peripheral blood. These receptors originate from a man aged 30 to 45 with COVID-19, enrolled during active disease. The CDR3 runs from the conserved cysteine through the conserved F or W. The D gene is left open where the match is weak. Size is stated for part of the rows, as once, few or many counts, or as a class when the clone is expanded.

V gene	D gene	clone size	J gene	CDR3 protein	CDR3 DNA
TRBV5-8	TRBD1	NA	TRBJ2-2	CASSPQTGVAGELFF	TGTGCCAGCAGCCCCCAAACAGGGGTGGCCGGGGAGCTGTTTTTT
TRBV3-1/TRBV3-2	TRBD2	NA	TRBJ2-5	CASSQPGLALQETQYF	TGTGCCAGCAGCCAACCGGGACTAGCCCTCCAAGAGACCCAGTACTTC
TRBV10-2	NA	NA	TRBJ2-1	CASSYSSSYEQFF	TGCGCCAGCAGTTACTCTAGTAGCTATGAGCAGTTCTTC
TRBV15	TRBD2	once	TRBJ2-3	CATSLSGRESDTQYF	TGTGCCACCAGCCTGAGCGGGAGGGAATCAGATACGCAGTATTTT
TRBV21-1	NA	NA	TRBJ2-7	CASSKDPGQFYEQYF	TGTGCCAGCAGCAAAGATCCAGGACAGTTCTACGAGCAGTACTTC
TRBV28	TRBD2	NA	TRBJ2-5	CASSAPGLGGGETQYF	TGTGCCAGCAGTGCCCCGGGACTAGGAGGGGGAGAGACCCAGTACTTC
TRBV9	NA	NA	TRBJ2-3	CASSSEWGVGTDTQYF	TGTGCCAGCAGCTCTGAGTGGGGGGTGGGGACAGATACGCAGTATTTT
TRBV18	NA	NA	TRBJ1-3	CASSEGHSSGNTIYF	TGTGCCAGCTCAGAAGGACACAGCTCTGGAAACACCATATATTTT
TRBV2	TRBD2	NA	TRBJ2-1	CASSGLGPGGPYNEQFF	TGTGCCAGCAGTGGTTTGGGTCCGGGAGGGCCTTACAATGAGCAGTTCTTC
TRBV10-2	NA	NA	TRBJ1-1	CASRKEAGWVEAFF	TGCGCCAGCAGGAAAGAGGCAGGGTGGGTTGAAGCTTTCTTT
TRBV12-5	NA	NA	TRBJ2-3	CASGWGRTSTDTQYF	TGTGCTAGTGGTTGGGGCAGAACTAGCACAGATACGCAGTATTTT
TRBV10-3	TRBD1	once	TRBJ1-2	CAISRQGSSQGYTF	TGTGCCATCAGCCGACAGGGGAGTAGTCAAGGCTACACCTTC
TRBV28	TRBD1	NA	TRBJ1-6	CASSPQGASYNSPLHF	TGTGCCAGCTCCCCCCAGGGGGCTTCCTATAATTCACCCCTCCACTTT
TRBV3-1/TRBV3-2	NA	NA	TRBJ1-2	CASSQGAGYTF	TGTGCCAGCAGCCAAGGGGCGGGCTACACCTTC
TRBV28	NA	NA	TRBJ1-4	CASSARLRVTNEKLFF	TGTGCCAGCAGTGCCCGGCTCAGGGTCACTAATGAAAAACTGTTTTTT
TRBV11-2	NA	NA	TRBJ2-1	CASSAGGNEQFF	TGTGCCAGCAGCGCCGGGGGAAATGAGCAGTTCTTC
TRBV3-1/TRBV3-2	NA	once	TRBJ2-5	CASSRKGGGAQYF	TGTGCCAGCAGCCGGAAGGGCGGAGGTGCCCAGTACTTC
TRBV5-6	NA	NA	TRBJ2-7	CASSLPGFRPYEQYF	TGTGCCAGCAGCTTGCCCGGGTTTAGACCCTACGAGCAGTACTTC
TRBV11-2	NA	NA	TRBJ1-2	CASSHEAWGYTF	TGTGCCAGCAGCCACGAGGCCTGGGGCTACACCTTC
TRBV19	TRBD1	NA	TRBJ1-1	CASSPRQGAEAFF	TGTGCCAGTAGTCCCCGCCAGGGGGCAGAAGCTTTCTTT
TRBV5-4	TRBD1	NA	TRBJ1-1	CASSHLGTGGTEAFF	TGTGCCAGCAGCCATCTAGGGACAGGAGGGACTGAAGCTTTCTTT
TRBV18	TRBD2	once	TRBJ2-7	CASSPLSGNYEQYF	TGTGCCAGCTCACCTCTCAGCGGGAACTACGAGCAGTACTTC
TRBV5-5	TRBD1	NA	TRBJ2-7	CASSYADRVPYEQYF	TGTGCCAGCAGCTATGCAGACAGGGTCCCCTACGAGCAGTACTTC
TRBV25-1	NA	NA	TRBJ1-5	CASSEIRAGSGNQPQHF	TGTGCCAGCAGTGAAATCAGGGCAGGGTCTGGCAATCAGCCCCAGCATTTT
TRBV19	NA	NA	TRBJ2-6	CASSMGGGANVLTF	TGTGCCAGTAGTATGGGGGGAGGGGCCAACGTCCTGACTTTC
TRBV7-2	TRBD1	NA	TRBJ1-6	CASSLVRDSTNNSPLHF	TGTGCCAGCAGCTTAGTCCGGGACAGCACGAATAATTCACCCCTCCACTTT
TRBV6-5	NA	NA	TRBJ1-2	CASSYSQGNYGYTF	TGTGCCAGCAGTTACTCACAGGGAAACTATGGCTACACCTTC
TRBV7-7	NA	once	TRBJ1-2	CASRSQEGSNYGYTF	TGTGCTAGCAGATCCCAGGAGGGTTCTAACTATGGCTACACCTTC
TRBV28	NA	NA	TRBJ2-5	CASSPTDRYRNQETQYF	TGTGCCAGCAGCCCCACTGACAGGTATCGGAACCAAGAGACCCAGTACTTC
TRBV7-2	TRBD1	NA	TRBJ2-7	CASGRDRVEYF	TGTGCCAGCGGCAGGGACAGGGTAGAGTACTTC
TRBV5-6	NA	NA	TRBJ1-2	CASSPLRQDYGYTF	TGTGCCAGCAGCCCCCTGAGACAGGATTATGGCTACACCTTC
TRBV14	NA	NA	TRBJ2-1	CASSQGPRALAYNEQFF	TGTGCCAGCAGCCAAGGACCGCGGGCTCTGGCCTACAATGAGCAGTTCTTC
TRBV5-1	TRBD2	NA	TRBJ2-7	CASSLAGTSGSRDEQYF	TGCGCCAGCAGCTTGGCCGGGACTAGCGGGAGCCGAGACGAGCAGTACTTC
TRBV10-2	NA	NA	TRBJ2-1	CASSAGGSYNEQFF	TGCGCCAGCAGTGCCGGAGGCTCCTACAATGAGCAGTTCTTC
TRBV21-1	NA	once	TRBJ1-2	CASSKEKTGGKPYGYTF	TGTGCCAGCAGCAAAGAGAAGACAGGGGGGAAACCGTATGGCTACACCTTC
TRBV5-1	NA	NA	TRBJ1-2	CASSKAGEGYGYTF	TGCGCCAGCAGTAAAGCAGGGGAGGGGTATGGCTACACCTTC
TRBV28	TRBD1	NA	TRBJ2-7	CASSSYRGLAEQYF	TGTGCCAGCAGTTCCTACAGGGGGCTGGCCGAGCAGTACTTC
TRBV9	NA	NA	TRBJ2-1	CASSVDAGFARRQFF	TGTGCCAGCAGCGTAGATGCGGGGTTCGCGAGGCGCCAGTTCTTC
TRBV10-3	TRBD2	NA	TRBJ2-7	CAISELRRGLAGGKTSYEQYF	TGTGCCATCAGTGAGTTGCGAAGGGGACTAGCGGGAGGGAAGACTTCCTACGAGCAGTACTTC
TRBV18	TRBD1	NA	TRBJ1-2	CASSPQRQGSGYTF	TGTGCCAGCTCACCACAGAGACAGGGTTCCGGCTACACCTTC
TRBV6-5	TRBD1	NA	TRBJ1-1	CASSYGQALNTEAFF	TGTGCCAGCAGTTACGGACAGGCTTTGAACACTGAAGCTTTCTTT
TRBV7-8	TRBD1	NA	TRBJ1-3	CASSFRQGGGNTIYF	TGTGCCAGCAGTTTCCGACAGGGCGGTGGAAACACCATATATTTT
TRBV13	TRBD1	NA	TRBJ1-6	CASSFQGQYNSPLHF	TGTGCCAGCAGCTTCCAGGGACAGTATAATTCACCCCTCCACTTT
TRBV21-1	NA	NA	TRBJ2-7	CASSKGRGHYEQYF	TGTGCCAGCAGCAAAGGCAGGGGGCACTACGAGCAGTACTTC
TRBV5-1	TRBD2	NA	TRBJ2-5	CASSLSGSRETQYF	TGCGCCAGCAGCTTGAGCGGGAGTCGGGAGACCCAGTACTTC
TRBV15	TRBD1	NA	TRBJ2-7	CATSRAGQGSYEQYF	TGTGCCACCAGCAGAGCCGGACAGGGTAGCTACGAGCAGTACTTC
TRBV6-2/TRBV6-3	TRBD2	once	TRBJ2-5	CASSFEGGSGGETQYF	TGTGCCAGCAGTTTTGAGGGCGGGAGCGGTGGAGAGACCCAGTACTTC